Listed here is a single T cell receptor beta chain. Original methodology: Amplification with reference gene primers provided the estimates of nucleated cell counts. The assay was immunoSEQ multiplex PCR, and TCRdb's table has in-frame clones only and misses some. V, J and clone size are those of that table, while D and trimming were read from the DNA. The sample records 180,000 or so clones, roughly 85% being singletons. The CDR3 contains 15 residues. Per the germline V gene, CDR1 is SGHVS and CDR2 is FQNEAQ. Trimming pared 0 bases from V and 2 bases from J, leaving 8 bases between. The data were taken from a study of blood T cell repertoires in COVID-19. Background on the study: The origin of the acute and convalescent COVID-19 samples was the United States, Italy and Spain. PBMCs, B-cell-depleted T cells, or T cells were the source of the cDNA or gDNA that made up the material.

The receptor was derived from a woman aged 60-75 years with acute or convalescent COVID-19. This chain connects TRBV7-8 to TRBJ1-5; D perhaps matches TRBD1 (5 bases). The sample comprised peripheral blood. CDR3 amino acids: CASSLAGVGNQPQHF. Written as DNA, the CDR3 is TGTGCCAGCAGCTTAGCAGGGGTTGGCAATCAGCCCCAGCATTTT.